The subject of this entry is one T cell receptor beta chain. The data derive from a study of blood T cells in healthy people across ages. The germline CDR1 and CDR2 sequences are SNHLY and FYNNEI. The length of the CDR3 is 14 residues. The trim removed 7 bases at V and 4 bases at J, leaving 10 bases unmatched. The second PCR ran roughly 6 to 11 cycles with a sample-barcoded 5' primer and J-beta primers. One entry per CDR3 protein results from TCRdb running MiXCR on the 5' RACE reads. The sample lists 800,000 to 1,300,000 distinct CDR3 sequences, 20% to 25% occurring once. The same specimen was also included in a second study, on T cells of mothers and their children.

Input material: blood. The TCR sequence derives from a girl aged 2 to 10 in good health. The V gene is TRBV2, the J gene TRBJ2-7, with 7 positions matching TRBD1. The DNA for the CDR3 is TGTGCCAGCATGCCGGTGGGACAGACTTACGAGCAGTACTTC. Translation: CASMPVGQTYEQYF.